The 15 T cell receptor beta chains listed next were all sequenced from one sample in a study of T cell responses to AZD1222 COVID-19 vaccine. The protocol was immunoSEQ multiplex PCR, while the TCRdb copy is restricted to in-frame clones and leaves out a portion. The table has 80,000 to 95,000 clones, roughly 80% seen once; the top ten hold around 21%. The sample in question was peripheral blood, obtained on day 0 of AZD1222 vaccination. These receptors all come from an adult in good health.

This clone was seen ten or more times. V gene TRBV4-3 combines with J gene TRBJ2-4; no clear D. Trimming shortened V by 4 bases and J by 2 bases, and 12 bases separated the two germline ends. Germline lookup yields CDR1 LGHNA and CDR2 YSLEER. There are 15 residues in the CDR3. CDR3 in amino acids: CASSRIAESKNIQYF. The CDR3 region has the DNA TGCGCCAGCAGCCGAATCGCGGAGTCCAAAAACATTCAGTACTTC.

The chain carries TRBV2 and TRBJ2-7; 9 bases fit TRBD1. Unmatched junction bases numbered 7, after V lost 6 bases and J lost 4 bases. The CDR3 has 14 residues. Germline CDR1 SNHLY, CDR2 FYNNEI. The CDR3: CASRLGQGKYEQYF. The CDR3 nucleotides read TGTGCCAGCAGGCTGGGACAGGGAAAGTACGAGCAGTACTTC.

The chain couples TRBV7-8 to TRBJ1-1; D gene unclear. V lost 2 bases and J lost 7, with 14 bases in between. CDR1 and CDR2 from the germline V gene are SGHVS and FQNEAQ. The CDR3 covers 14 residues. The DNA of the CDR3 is TGTGCCAGCAGCTTAAGAGAGAAAACCCTTGAAGCTTTCTTT. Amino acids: CASSLREKTLEAFF.

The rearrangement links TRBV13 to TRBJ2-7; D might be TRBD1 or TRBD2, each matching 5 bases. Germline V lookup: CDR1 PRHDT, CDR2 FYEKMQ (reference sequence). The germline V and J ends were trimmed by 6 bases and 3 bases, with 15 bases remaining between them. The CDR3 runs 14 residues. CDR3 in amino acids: CASSPGTLSYEQYF. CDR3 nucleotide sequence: TGTGCCAGCAGTCCTGGGACCCTTAGCTACGAGCAGTACTTC.

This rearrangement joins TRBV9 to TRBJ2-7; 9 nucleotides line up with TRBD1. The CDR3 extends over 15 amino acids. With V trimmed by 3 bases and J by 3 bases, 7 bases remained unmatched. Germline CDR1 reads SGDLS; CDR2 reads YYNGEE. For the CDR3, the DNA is TGTGCCAGCAGCGCGGGACAGGGACAAATCTACGAGCAGTACTTC. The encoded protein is CASSAGQGQIYEQYF.

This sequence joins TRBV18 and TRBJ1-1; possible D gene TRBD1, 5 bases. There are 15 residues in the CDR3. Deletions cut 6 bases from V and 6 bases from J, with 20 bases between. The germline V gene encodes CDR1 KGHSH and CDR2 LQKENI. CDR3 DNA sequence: TGTGCCAGCTCCCAGGCCGGGGGAGAGCGTCCTGAAGCTTTCTTT. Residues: CASSQAGGERPEAFF.

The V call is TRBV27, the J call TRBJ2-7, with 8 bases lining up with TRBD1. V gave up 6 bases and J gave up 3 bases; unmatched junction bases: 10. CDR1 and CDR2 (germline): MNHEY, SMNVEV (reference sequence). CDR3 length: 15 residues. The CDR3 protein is CASRKGQGFLYEQYF. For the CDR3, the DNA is TGTGCCAGCAGGAAAGGACAGGGCTTCCTCTACGAGCAGTACTTC.

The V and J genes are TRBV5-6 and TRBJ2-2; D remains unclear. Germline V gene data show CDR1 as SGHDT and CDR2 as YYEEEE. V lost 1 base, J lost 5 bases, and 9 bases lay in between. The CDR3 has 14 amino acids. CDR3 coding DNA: TGTGCCAGCAGCTTGAATATGGGGACCGGGGAGCTGTTTTTT. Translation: CASSLNMGTGELFF.

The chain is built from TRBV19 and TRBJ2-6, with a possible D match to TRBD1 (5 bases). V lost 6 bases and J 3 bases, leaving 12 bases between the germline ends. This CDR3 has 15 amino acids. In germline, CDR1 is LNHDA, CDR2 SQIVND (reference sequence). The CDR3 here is CASRTADFGANVLTF. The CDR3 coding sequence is TGTGCCAGTAGGACAGCTGACTTTGGGGCCAACGTCCTGACTTTC.

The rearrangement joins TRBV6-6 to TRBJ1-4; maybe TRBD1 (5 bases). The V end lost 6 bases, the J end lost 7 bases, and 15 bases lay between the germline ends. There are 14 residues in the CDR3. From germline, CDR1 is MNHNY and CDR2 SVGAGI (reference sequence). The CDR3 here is CASRSQGEGEKLFF. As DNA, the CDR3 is TGTGCCAGCAGATCCCAGGGAGAAGGTGAAAAACTGTTTTTT.

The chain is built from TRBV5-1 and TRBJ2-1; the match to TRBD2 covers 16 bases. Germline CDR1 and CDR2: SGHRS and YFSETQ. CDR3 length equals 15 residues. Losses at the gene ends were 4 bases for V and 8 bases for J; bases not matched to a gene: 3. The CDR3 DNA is TGCGCCAGCAGCCCGGGACTAGCGGGAGGGGATGAGCAGTTCTTC. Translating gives CASSPGLAGGDEQFF.

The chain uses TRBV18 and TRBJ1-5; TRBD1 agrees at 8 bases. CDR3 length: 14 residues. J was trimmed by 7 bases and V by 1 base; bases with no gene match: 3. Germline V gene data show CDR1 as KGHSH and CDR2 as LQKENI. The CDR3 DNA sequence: TGTGCCAGCTCACCACTGACAGGGGCCCAGCCCCAGCATTTT. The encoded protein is CASSPLTGAQPQHF.

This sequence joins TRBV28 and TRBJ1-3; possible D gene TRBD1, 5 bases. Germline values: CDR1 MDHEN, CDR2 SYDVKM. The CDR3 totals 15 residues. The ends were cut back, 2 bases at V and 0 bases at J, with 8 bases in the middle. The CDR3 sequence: CASSLGGGSGNTIYF. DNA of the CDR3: TGTGCCAGCAGTTTAGGGGGGGGCTCTGGAAACACCATATATTTT.

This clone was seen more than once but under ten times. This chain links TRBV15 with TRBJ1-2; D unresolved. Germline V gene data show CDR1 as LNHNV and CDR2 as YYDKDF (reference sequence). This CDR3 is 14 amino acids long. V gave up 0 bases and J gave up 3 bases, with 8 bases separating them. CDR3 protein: CATSRDLEDYGYTF. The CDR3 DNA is TGTGCCACCAGCAGAGATTTAGAGGACTATGGCTACACCTTC. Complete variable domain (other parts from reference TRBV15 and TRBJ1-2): DAMVIQNPRYQVTQFGKPVTLSCSQTLNHNVMYWYQQKSSQAPKLLFHYYDKDFNNEADTPDNFQSRRPNTSFCFLDIRSPGLGDTAMYLCATSRDLEDYGYTFGSGTRLTVV.

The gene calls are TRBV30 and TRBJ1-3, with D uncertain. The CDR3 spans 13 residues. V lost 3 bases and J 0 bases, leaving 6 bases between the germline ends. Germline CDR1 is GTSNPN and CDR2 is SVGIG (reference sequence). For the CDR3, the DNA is TGTGCCTGGAGGGCGGGCTCTGGAAACACCATATATTTT. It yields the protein CAWRAGSGNTIYF. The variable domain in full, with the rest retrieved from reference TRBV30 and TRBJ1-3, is SQTIHQWPATLVQPVGSPLSLECTVEGTSNPNLYWYRQAAGRGLQLLFYSVGIGQISSEVPQNLSASRPQDRQFILSSKKLLLSDSGFYLCAWRAGSGNTIYFGEGSWLTVV.